This note documents a single T cell receptor (beta chain) sequence. Its antigen is currently unknown. The assay was immunoSEQ multiplex PCR, and TCRdb's table has in-frame clones only and misses some. Of 65,000 to 85,000 clones in the sample, 75% to 90% were seen once. This sample is part of a study of OX40 agonist ivuxolimab in advanced cancers. Study context: An agonistic human IgG2 monoclonal antibody against OX40 (CD134) was given.

Study-level results: Blood T cells, both CD4+ and CD8+, expanded clonally by week 6 at 0.1 to 3.0 mg/kg. CD4+ T cells averaged fewer expanded clones than CD8+ T cells.

This CDR3 comprises 11 residues. V lost 11 bases to trimming and J lost 6 bases, with 10 bases between them. The germline V gene has CDR1 LNHDA and CDR2 SQIVND (reference sequence). Autoimmune disease history or systemic immunosuppression meant exclusion. The chain combines TRBV19 with TRBJ2-2; D is unclear. This specimen was CD4+ or CD8+ T cells sorted from blood, taken in a trial of the OX40 agonist ivuxolimab. The clonotype comes from an adult with an advanced solid tumor such as melanoma, head and neck, liver or kidney cancer. The CDR3 reads CASNWAGELFF. Written as DNA, the CDR3 is TGTGCCTCAAATTGGGCCGGGGAGCTGTTTTTT.